This T cell receptor beta chain was observed in a study of neoadjuvant anti-PD-1 for oral cavity cancer. TCRdb's copy holds only in-frame clones and misses some; the assay was immunoSEQ multiplex PCR. This table has 84,000 or so clones, approximately 80% appearing once. This TCR derives from a person between 40 and 85 years old with oral cavity squamous cell carcinoma. Sequenced here: PBMCs, sampled before nivolumab (anti-PD-1) treatment.

CDR3 sequence reads: CASTGVESGANVLTF. The CDR3 DNA sequence: TGTGCCAGCACAGGGGTAGAGTCTGGGGCCAACGTCCTGACTTTC. The chain carries TRBV19 and TRBJ2-6; 7 nucleotides agree with TRBD1. The CDR3 spans 15 residues. J lost 1 base, V lost 9 bases, and 6 bases had no gene match. Germline V gives CDR1 LNHDA, CDR2 SQIVND (reference sequence).